This T cell receptor (beta chain) came from a study of PD-1 blockade in classical Hodgkin lymphoma (dated by TCRdb to about 2020). Regarding the study in general: Nivolumab dosing was 3 mg/kg intravenously every 2 weeks, continuing until either disease progression or unacceptable toxicity. A peripheral blood immune signature of response to PD-1 blockade in classical Hodgkin lymphoma was defined using TCR beta sequencing and CyTOF.

With regard to this clone: What antigen it recognizes has not been identified. One base away there is no much larger clone; base qualities are not given.

The Qiagen DNeasy kit was used to extract genomic DNA both from unsorted PBMCs and from the negatively selected CD4+ and CD8+ fractions. Using primers that anneal to V and J segments, immunoSEQ multiplex PCR amplified the TCR beta CDR3 regions. Amplification bias was minimized using a synthetic immune receptor repertoire, and residual bias was removed computationally after sequencing. For the original study's pipeline: Custom Python scripts were used to quantify repertoire diversity as the Shannon entropy index. Unsorted, CD4+ and CD8+ repertoires were analyzed separately, except for combined analyses in which CD4+ and CD8+ sequences were merged in silico. A clone counted as expanded when the clone's frequency after treatment rose at least 2-fold relative to C1D1, and clones undetected at baseline were given a pseudocount of 0.5. Clones with 0 or 1 copy at C1D1 were classified as singleton clones, and clones with 2 or more copies were classified as non-singleton clones. Clones expanded in unsorted samples were annotated as CD4+, CD8+ or unknown by matching protein sequences in sorted samples from the same patient. Wilcoxon tests were applied to paired samples to test diversity changes from C1D1 to C4D1. Drawn from immuneACCESS, this table holds only the in-frame rearrangements with V and J called that TCRdb kept. Clones are partly lost; checked studies trace under half to an unresolved V gene and leave the rest unexplained. V, J and clone size were drawn from that table, and D and trimming were deduced from the DNA. For this sample there are thousands of clones; 86% appear just once. Clones ranked in the top ten supply 45% of the sample.

The research as a whole found: Patients starting nivolumab less than 1 year after ASCT had lower diversity and were excluded from later analyses to avoid confounding by immune reconstitution. Trial patients achieving complete response had baseline diversity similar to newly diagnosed patients, whereas partial responders and progressors had significantly lower diversity. Baseline TCR diversity was reported to be lower in newly diagnosed patients than in healthy donors, and even lower in relapsed/refractory patients. The study was restricted to a single clinical trial cohort, and the causes of repertoire differences, possibly disease activity or prior therapy, were left undefined. CD4+ but not CD8+ TCR diversity rose significantly by C4D1 (p=0.0027 vs p=0.16), most apparent in complete responders (p=0.02).

The sample's time point label, decoded: cycle 2 day 1 (C2D1) of nivolumab. Every trial patient had relapsed following autologous stem cell transplantation, and prior brentuximab vedotin exposure was what differed among cohorts A, B and C. The trial cohort included more than 55 patients with relapsed/refractory classical Hodgkin lymphoma, and each patient had a best overall response of complete response, partial response or progressive disease. Single-agent nivolumab was administered to trial patients in the multi-cohort phase II CheckMate 205 trial. An independent review committee assessed best overall response by applying the 2007 International Working Group response criteria. Trial PBMCs were obtained immediately prior to nivolumab initiation (C1D1) and on therapy at cycle 2 day 1 and cycle 4 day 1. Peripheral blood was collected in 8 mL Vacutainer Cell Preparation Tubes, from which PBMCs were isolated by centrifugation and then cryopreserved.

Source: peripheral blood mononuclear cells (PBMCs), taken before the second cycle of nivolumab. The origin of this receptor is a human donor with classical Hodgkin lymphoma.

The CDR3 reads CASSSQGAGGYTF. The DNA reads as follows: TGTGCCAGCAGTTCCCAGGGGGCTGGCGGCTACACCTTC. The chain couples TRBV27 to TRBJ1-2, and 8 junctional nucleotides match TRBD1. The CDR3 spans 13 residues, from the cysteine through the phenylalanine. Only the CDR3 DNA stays, 39 bases, in frame from base 1. The germline V gene encodes CDR1 MNHEY and CDR2 SMNVEV (reference sequence). V loses 4 bases at its end and J loses 8 bases; junction bases beyond the gene matches: 6.